A selection of T cell receptor beta chains follows, all from one sample in a study of breast tumors, draining lymph nodes, adjacent tissues. TCRdb processed the multiplex PCR reads anew with MiXCR; each CDR3 protein has one entry. The sample records roughly 23,000 distinct CDR3 sequences, approximately 60% being singletons. Sequenced material: tumor-adjacent breast tissue. The origin of the receptors is a female donor with breast cancer. Some clones in this sample may be carry-over from other donors' samples. Both conserved end residues are part of each CDR3. D genes are given only for firm matches. Clone sizes are given selectively: once, few, many, or a class where the clone is expanded.

v_gene	j_gene	d_gene	abundance	CDR3nt	CDR3aa
TRBV10-3	TRBJ1-5	TRBD1	NA	TGTGCCATCAGTGACAGGGGGGGCAATCAGCCCCAGCATTTT	CAISDRGGNQPQHF
TRBV5-6	TRBJ1-6	NA	many	TGTGCCAGCAGCTTGATGGGGACATATAATTCGCCCCTCCACTTT	CASSLMGTYNSPLHF
TRBV6-2/TRBV6-3	TRBJ2-1	NA	medium-sized	TGTGCCAGCAGTTACTCGGATAGGAATGAGCAGTTCTTC	CASSYSDRNEQFF
TRBV6-5	TRBJ2-1	TRBD2	many	TGTGCCAGCAGTCACGGTGCGGGGGGGCCACCTCATGAGCAGTTCTTC	CASSHGAGGPPHEQFF
TRBV20-1	TRBJ2-7	NA	NA	TGCAGTGCTAGAGGCAGGGTCCACGAGCAGTACTTC	CSARGRVHEQYF
TRBV27	TRBJ1-2	TRBD1	many	TGTGCCAGCAGGACAGGGTGGGGTAACTATGGCTACACCTTC	CASRTGWGNYGYTF
TRBV20-1	TRBJ2-7	TRBD2	NA	TGCAGTGCTAGAGGGACTAGCGGGAGGGCTAGCTCCTACGAGCAGTACTTC	CSARGTSGRASSYEQYF
TRBV24-1	TRBJ2-2	TRBD2	NA	TGTGCCACCAGTGAGGCCGGGACTAGCGGGAGATTCGGGGAGCTGTTTTTT	CATSEAGTSGRFGELFF
TRBV30	TRBJ1-4	NA	NA	TGTGCCTGGAGTGGCCAGGGAGGTGAAAAACTGTTTTTT	CAWSGQGGEKLFF
TRBV7-8	TRBJ2-1	TRBD2	NA	TGTGCCAGCAAGCAGCGGGGGGGAGGAATCGCGAGTGAGCAGTTCTTC	CASKQRGGGIASEQFF
TRBV6-5	TRBJ2-7	NA	NA	TGTGCCAGCGGCAGGTCTAGCTCCTACGAGCAGTACTTC	CASGRSSSYEQYF
TRBV2	TRBJ2-3	NA	NA	TGTGCCAGCAGCCAGGGGTCTCGGCGTGGAGATACGCAGTATTTT	CASSQGSRRGDTQYF
TRBV30	TRBJ1-3	TRBD1	NA	TGTGCCTGGAGTACCCCCGGGACAGGGTTAGGAAACACCATATATTTT	CAWSTPGTGLGNTIYF
TRBV19	TRBJ2-7	TRBD2	NA	TGTGCCAGTAGTAGGGGGGACTACCCGGGAGTAGTGCAGTACTTC	CASSRGDYPGVVQYF
TRBV7-9	TRBJ2-5	TRBD2	NA	TGTTCCAGCAGCTACCAGGGACTAGCGGAAGAGACCCAGTACTTC	CSSSYQGLAEETQYF
TRBV20-1	TRBJ1-2	NA	NA	TGCAGTGCTAGAGATCGGGGGTCCGGGACAAAATCAGCTAACTATGGCTACACCTTC	CSARDRGSGTKSANYGYTF
TRBV15	TRBJ2-1	NA	NA	TGTGCCACCAGCAGAGGAACCACCTACAATGAGCAGTTCTTC	CATSRGTTYNEQFF
TRBV12-3/TRBV12-4	TRBJ1-1	NA	many	TGTGCCAGCAGTTTCCCACCCGGGACCGTAAACACTGAAGCTTTCTTT	CASSFPPGTVNTEAFF
TRBV7-3	TRBJ2-2	TRBD1	NA	TGTGCCAGCAGCCCTGGACAGGGGAACACCGGGGAGCTGTTTTTT	CASSPGQGNTGELFF
TRBV29-1	TRBJ1-2	TRBD1	NA	TGCAGCGTCTTCGGACAGGGGAACCCAAAAAACTATGGCTACACCTTC	CSVFGQGNPKNYGYTF
TRBV5-1	TRBJ2-5	TRBD2	NA	TGCGCCAGCAGTTTTCGGGGGATGCTGGCTAGCGGAGGTTTACAAGAGACCCAGTACTTC	CASSFRGMLASGGLQETQYF
TRBV7-8	TRBJ2-1	NA	NA	TGTGCCAGCAGCCCCGGGACAAATGAGCAGTTCTTC	CASSPGTNEQFF